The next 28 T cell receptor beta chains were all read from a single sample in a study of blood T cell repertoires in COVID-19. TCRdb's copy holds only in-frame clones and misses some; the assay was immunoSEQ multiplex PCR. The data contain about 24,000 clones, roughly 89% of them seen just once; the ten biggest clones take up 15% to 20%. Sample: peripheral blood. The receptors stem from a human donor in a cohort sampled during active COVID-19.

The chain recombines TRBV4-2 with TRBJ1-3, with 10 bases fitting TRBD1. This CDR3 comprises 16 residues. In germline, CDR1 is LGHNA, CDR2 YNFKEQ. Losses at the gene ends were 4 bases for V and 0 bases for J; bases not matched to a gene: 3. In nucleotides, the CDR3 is TGTGCCAGCAGCCTGGGACAGGGGCTCTCTGGAAACACCATATATTTT. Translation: CASSLGQGLSGNTIYF.

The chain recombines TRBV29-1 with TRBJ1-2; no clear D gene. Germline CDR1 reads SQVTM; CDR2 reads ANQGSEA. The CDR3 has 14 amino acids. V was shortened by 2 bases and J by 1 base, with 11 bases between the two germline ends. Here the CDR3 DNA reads TGCAGCGTTGAAAGAGGCGTCAGTAACTATGGCTACACCTTC. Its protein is CSVERGVSNYGYTF.

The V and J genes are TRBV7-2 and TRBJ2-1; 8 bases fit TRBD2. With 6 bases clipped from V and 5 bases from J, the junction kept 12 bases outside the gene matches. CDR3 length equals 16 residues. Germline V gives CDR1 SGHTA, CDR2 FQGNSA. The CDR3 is CASSHSGAGSHNEQFF. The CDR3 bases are TGTGCCAGCAGTCATAGCGGGGCGGGCTCGCACAATGAGCAGTTCTTC. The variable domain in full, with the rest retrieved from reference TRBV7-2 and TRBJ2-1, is GAGVSQSPSNKVTEKGKDVELRCDPISGHTALYWYRQSLGQGLEFLIYFQGNSAPDKSGLPSDRFSAERTGGSVSTLTIQRTQQEDSAVYLCASSHSGAGSHNEQFFGPGTRLTVL.

CDR3 loop: CASSLTGLYNSPLHF. In DNA form, the CDR3 reads TGTGCCAGCAGCTTGACAGGGCTTTATAATTCACCCCTCCACTTT. V usage is TRBV11-2 and J usage is TRBJ1-6, with 7 nucleotides matching TRBD1. V dropped 3 bases and J dropped 4; count of bases not matched to a gene: 3. The CDR3 totals 15 residues. Per germline, CDR1 SGHAT and CDR2 FQNNGV.

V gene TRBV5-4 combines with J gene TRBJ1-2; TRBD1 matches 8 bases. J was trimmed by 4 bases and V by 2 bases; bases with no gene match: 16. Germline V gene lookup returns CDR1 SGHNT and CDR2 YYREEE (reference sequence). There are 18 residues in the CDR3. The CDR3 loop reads CASSFHRGNYFMTYGYTF. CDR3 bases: TGTGCCAGCAGCTTTCACAGGGGGAACTATTTTATGACCTATGGCTACACCTTC.

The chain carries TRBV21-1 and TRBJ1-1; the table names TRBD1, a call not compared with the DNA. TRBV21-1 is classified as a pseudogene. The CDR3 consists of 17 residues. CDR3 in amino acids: CASSQKRKTGPNTEAFF. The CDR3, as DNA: TGTGCCAGCAGCCAAAAAAGAAAAACAGGGCCGAACACTGAAGCTTTCTTT.

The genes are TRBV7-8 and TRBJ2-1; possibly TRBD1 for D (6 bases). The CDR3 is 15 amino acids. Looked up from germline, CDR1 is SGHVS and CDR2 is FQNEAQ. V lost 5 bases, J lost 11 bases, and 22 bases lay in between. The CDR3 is CASSPPGRTGQQQFF. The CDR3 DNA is TGTGCCAGCAGCCCCCCCGGTAGGACGGGACAACAGCAGTTCTTC.

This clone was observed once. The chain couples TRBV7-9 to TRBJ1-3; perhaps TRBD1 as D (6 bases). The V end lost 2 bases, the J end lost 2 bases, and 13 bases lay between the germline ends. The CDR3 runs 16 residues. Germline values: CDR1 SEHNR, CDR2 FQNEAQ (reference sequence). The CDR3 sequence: CASSLQGTNAGNTIYF. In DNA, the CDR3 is TGTGCCAGCAGCTTACAGGGGACTAACGCTGGAAACACCATATATTTT.

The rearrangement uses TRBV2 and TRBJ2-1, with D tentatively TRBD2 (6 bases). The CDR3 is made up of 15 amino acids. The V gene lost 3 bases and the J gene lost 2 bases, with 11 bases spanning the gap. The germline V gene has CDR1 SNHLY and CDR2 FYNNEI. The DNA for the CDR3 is TGTGCCAGCAGTGAGGGCGGGGCCGCCTACAATGAGCAGTTCTTC. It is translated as CASSEGGAAYNEQFF.

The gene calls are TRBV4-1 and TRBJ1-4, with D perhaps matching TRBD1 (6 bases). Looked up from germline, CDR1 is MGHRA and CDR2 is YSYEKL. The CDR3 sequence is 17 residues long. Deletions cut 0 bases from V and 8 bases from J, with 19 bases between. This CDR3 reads CASSQDASRGVREKLFF. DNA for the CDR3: TGCGCCAGCAGCCAAGATGCTTCCAGGGGAGTAAGGGAAAAACTGTTTTTT.

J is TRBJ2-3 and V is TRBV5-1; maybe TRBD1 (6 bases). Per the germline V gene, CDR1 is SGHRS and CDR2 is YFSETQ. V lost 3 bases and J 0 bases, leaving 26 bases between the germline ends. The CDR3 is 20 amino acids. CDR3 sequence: CASSSQGARSPVPSTDTQYF. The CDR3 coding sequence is TGCGCCAGCAGCTCACAGGGAGCAAGGTCCCCAGTCCCTAGCACAGATACGCAGTATTTT.

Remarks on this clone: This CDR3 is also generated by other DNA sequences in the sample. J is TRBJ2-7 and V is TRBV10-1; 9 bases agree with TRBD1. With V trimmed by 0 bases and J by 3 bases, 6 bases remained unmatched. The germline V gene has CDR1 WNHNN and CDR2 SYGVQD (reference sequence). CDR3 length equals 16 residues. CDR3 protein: CASSESVGQGIYEQYF. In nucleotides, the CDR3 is TGCGCCAGCAGTGAGTCGGTAGGACAGGGGATCTACGAGCAGTACTTC.

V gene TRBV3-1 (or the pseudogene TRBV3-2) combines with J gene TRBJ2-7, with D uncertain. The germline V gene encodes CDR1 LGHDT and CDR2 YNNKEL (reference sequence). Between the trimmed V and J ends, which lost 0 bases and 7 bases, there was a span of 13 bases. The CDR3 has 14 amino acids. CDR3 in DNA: TGTGCCAGCAGCCAAGATACCCGACCGAGGGAGCAGTACTTC. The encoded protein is CASSQDTRPREQYF.

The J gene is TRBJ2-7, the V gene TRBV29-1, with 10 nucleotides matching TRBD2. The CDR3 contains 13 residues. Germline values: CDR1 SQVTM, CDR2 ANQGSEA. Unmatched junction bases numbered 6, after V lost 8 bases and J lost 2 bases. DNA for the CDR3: TGCAGCTTTGGGAGCGGGAGGGCCTACGAGCAGTACTTC. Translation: CSFGSGRAYEQYF.

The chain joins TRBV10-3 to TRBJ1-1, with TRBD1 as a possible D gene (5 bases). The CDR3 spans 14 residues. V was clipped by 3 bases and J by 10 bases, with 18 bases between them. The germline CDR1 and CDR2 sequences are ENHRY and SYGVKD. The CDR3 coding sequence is TGTGCCATCAGTGAAGGAGAGGCAGGGTCAATAGCTTTCTTT. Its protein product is CAISEGEAGSIAFF.

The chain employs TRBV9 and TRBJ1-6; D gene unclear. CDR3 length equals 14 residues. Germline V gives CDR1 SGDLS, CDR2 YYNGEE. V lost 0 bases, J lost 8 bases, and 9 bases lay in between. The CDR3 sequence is CASSVELEDSPLHF. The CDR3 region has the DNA TGTGCCAGCAGCGTAGAACTGGAGGATTCACCCCTCCACTTT.

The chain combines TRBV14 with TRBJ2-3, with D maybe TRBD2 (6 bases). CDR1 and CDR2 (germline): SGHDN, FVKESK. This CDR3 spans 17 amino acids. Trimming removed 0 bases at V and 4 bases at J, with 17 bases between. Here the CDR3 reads CASSQEWGERIADTQYF. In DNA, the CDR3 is TGTGCCAGCAGCCAAGAATGGGGGGAGCGAATAGCAGATACGCAGTATTTT.

The CDR3 spells CASSFRTGDDEAFF. The CDR3 nucleotides are TGTGCCAGCAGCTTTCGGACAGGGGACGATGAAGCTTTCTTT. The chain links TRBV5-4 to TRBJ1-1; 9 bases fit TRBD1. The trim removed 2 bases at V and 7 bases at J, leaving 6 bases unmatched. The CDR3 loop spans 14 amino acids. In germline, CDR1 is SGHNT, CDR2 YYREEE (reference sequence).

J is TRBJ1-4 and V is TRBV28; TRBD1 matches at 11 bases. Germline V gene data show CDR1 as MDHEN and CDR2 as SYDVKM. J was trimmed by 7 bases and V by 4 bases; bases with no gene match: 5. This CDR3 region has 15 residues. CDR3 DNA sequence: TGTGCCAGCAGTTCTCGGACAGGGGGCTCTGAAAAACTGTTTTTT. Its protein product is CASSSRTGGSEKLFF. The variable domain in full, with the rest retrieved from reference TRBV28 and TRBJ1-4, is DVKVTQSSRYLVKRTGEKVFLECVQDMDHENMFWYRQDPGLGLRLIYFSYDVKMKEKGDIPEGYSVSREKKERFSLILESASTNQTSMYLCASSSRTGGSEKLFFGSGTQLSVL.

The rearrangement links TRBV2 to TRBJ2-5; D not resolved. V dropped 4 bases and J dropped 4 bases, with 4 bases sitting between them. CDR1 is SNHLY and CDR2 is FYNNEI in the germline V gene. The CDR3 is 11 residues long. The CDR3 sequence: CASSVGETQYF. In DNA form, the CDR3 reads TGTGCCAGCAGTGTCGGAGAGACCCAGTACTTC.

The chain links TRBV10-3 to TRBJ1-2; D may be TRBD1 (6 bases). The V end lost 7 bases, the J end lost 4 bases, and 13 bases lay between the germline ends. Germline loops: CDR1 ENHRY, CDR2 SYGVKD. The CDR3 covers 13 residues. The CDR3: CAINPGQIYGYTF. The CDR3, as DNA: TGTGCCATCAACCCAGGACAGATCTATGGCTACACCTTC.

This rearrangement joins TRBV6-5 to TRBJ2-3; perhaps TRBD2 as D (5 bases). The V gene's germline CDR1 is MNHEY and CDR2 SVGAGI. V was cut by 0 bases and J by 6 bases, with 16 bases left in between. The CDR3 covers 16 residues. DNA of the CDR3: TGTGCCAGCAGTTACTCGGCGGGCCCTTCGGGGGATACGCAGTATTTT. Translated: CASSYSAGPSGDTQYF.

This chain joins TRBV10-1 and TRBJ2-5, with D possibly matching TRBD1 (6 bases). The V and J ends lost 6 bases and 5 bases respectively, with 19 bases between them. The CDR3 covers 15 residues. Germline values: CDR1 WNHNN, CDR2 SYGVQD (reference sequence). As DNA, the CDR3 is TGCGCCAGCAGCAGGGGAAAGGCGACGAGTGAGACCCAGTACTTC. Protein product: CASSRGKATSETQYF.

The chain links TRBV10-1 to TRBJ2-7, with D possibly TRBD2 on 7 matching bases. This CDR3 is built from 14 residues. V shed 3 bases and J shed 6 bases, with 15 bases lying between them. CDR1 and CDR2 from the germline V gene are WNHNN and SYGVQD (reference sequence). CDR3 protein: CASSDPGEGLEQYF. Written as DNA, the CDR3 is TGCGCCAGCAGTGATCCAGGGGAGGGTCTCGAGCAGTACTTC.

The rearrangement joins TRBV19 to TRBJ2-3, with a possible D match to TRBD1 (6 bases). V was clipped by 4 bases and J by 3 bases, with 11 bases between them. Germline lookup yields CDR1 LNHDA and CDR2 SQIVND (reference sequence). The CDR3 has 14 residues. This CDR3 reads CASSTLQGTDTQYF. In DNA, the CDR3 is TGTGCCAGTAGTACCTTACAGGGAACAGATACGCAGTATTTT.

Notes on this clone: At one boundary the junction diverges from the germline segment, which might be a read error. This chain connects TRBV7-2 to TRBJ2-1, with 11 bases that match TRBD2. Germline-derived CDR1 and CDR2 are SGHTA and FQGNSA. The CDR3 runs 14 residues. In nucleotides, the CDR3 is TGTGCCAGCAGCCTAGCGGGAGGAGATAGTGAGCAGTTCTTC. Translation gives CASSLAGGDSEQFF.

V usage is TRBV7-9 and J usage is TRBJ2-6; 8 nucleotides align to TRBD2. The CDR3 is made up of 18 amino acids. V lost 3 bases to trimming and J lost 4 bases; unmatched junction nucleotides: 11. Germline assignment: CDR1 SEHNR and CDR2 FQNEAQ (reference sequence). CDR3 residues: CASSLPPGGQFGANVLTF. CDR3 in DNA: TGTGCCAGCAGCTTGCCCCCGGGAGGGCAGTTCGGGGCCAACGTCCTGACTTTC.

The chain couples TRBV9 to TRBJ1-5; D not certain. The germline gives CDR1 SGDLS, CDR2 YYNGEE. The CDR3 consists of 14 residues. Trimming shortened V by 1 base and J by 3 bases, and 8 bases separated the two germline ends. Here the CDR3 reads CASSVSPYNQPQHF. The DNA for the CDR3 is TGTGCCAGCAGCGTATCACCCTACAATCAGCCCCAGCATTTT.